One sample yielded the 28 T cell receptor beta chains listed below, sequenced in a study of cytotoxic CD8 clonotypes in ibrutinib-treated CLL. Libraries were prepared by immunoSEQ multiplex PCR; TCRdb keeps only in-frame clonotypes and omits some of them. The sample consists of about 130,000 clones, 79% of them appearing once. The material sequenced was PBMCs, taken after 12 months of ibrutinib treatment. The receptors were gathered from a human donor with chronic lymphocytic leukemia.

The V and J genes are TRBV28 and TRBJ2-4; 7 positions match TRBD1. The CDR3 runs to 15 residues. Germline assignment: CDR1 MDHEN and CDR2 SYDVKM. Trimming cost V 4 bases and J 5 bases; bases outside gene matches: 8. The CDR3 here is CASSSLGQQQNIQYF. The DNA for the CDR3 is TGTGCCAGCAGTTCGTTGGGACAGCAACAAAACATTCAGTACTTC. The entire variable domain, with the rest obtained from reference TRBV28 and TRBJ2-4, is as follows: DVKVTQSSRYLVKRTGEKVFLECVQDMDHENMFWYRQDPGLGLRLIYFSYDVKMKEKGDIPEGYSVSREKKERFSLILESASTNQTSMYLCASSSLGQQQNIQYFGAGTRLSVL.

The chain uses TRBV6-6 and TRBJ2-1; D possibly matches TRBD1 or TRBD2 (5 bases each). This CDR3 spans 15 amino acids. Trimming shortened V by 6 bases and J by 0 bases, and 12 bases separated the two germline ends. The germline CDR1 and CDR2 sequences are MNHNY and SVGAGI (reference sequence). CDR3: CASSILGTSYNEQFF. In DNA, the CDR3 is TGTGCCAGCAGCATACTGGGGACCTCCTACAATGAGCAGTTCTTC.

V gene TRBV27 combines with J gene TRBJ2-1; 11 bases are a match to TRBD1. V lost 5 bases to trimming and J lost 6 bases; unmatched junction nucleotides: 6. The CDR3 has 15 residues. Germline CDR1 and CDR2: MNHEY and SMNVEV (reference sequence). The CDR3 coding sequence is TGTGCCAGCAGTACAGGGACAGGGGGTAGCAATGAGCAGTTCTTC. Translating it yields CASSTGTGGSNEQFF.

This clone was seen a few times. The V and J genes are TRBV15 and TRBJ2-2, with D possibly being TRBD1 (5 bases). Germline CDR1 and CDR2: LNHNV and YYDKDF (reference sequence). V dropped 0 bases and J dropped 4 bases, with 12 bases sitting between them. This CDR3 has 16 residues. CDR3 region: CATSRDKTTVTGELFF. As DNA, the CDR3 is TGTGCCACCAGCAGAGATAAAACGACAGTCACCGGGGAGCTGTTTTTT.

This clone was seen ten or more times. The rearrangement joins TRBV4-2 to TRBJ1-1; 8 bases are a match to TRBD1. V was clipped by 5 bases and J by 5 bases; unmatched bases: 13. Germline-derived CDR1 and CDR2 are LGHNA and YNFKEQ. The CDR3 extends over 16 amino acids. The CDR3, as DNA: TGTGCCAGCAGCATCCATGACAGGGGAGCTAGGACTGAAGCTTTCTTT. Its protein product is CASSIHDRGARTEAFF.

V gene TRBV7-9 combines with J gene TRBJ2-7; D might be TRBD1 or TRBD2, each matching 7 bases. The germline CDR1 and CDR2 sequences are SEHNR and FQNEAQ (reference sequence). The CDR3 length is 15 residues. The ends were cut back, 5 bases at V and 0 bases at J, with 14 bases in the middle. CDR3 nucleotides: TGTGCCAGCAGCCCGACAGGGAGGGGCTCCTACGAGCAGTACTTC. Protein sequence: CASSPTGRGSYEQYF.

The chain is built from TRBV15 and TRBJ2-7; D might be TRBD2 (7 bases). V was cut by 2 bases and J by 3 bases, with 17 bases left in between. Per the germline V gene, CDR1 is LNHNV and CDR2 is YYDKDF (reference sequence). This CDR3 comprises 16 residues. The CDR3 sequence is CATSRTRGGGYYEQYF. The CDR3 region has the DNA TGTGCCACCAGCAGAACCCGGGGAGGGGGGTACTACGAGCAGTACTTC. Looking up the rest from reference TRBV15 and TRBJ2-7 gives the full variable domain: DAMVIQNPRYQVTQFGKPVTLSCSQTLNHNVMYWYQQKSSQAPKLLFHYYDKDFNNEADTPDNFQSRRPNTSFCFLDIRSPGLGDTAMYLCATSRTRGGGYYEQYFGPGTRLTVT.

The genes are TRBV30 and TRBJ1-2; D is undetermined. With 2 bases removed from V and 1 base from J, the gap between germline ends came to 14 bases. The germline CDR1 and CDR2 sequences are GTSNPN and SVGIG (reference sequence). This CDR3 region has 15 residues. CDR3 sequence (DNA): TGTGCCTGGAGTCCGACTCAAAAAATTAACTATGGCTACACCTTC. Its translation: CAWSPTQKINYGYTF.

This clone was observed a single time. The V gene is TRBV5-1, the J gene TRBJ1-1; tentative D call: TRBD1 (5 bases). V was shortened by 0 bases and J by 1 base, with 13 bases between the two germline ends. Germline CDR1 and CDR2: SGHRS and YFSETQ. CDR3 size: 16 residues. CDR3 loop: CASSLALGRSNTEAFF. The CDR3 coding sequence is TGCGCCAGCAGCTTGGCCTTGGGGCGATCGAACACTGAAGCTTTCTTT.

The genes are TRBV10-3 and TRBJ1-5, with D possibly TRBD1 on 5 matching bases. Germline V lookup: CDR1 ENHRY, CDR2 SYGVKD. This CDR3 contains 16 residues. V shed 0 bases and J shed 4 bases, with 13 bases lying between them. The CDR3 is CAISESLAGSNQPQHF. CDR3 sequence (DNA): TGTGCCATCAGTGAGTCATTGGCAGGGAGTAATCAGCCCCAGCATTTT.

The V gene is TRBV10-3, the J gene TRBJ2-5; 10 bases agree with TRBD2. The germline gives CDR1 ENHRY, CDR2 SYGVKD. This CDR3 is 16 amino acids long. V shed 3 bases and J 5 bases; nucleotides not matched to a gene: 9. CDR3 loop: CAISERAGGPFETQYF. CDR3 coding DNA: TGTGCCATCAGTGAACGAGCGGGAGGGCCGTTTGAGACCCAGTACTTC.

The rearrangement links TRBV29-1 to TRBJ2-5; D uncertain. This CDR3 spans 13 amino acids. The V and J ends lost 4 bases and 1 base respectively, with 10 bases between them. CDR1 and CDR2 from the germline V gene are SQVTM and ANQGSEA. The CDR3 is CSVGGRTQETQYF. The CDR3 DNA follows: TGCAGCGTTGGAGGACGGACCCAAGAGACCCAGTACTTC.

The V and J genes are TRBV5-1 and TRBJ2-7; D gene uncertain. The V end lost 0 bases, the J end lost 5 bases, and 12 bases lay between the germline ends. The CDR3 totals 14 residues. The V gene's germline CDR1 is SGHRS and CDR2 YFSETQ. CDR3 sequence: CASSLVGRTDEQYF. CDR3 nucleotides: TGCGCCAGCAGCTTGGTTGGCCGGACGGACGAGCAGTACTTC.

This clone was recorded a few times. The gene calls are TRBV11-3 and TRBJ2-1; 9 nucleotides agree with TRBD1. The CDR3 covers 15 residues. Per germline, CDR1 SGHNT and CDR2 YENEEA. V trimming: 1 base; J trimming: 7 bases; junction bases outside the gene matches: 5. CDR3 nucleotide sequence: TGTGCCAGCAGCTTAGGGACAGGGGAAGGTAATGAGCAGTTCTTC. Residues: CASSLGTGEGNEQFF.

The CDR3 spells CASSQDPSGRGAGELFF. The CDR3 DNA sequence: TGCGCCAGCAGCCAAGACCCTAGCGGGAGAGGGGCCGGGGAGCTGTTTTTT. The chain uses TRBV4-3 and TRBJ2-2, with TRBD2 identical over 10 bases. The CDR3 loop spans 17 amino acids. The junction had 7 bases not matched to a gene; V was cut back by 0 bases and J by 6 bases. Germline V lookup: CDR1 LGHNA, CDR2 YSLEER.

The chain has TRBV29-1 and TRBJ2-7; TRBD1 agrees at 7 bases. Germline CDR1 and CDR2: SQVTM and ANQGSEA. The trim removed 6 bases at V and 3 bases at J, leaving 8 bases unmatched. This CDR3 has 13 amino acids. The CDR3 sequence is CSVRQGFIYEQYF. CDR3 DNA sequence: TGCAGCGTAAGACAGGGATTTATCTACGAGCAGTACTTC.

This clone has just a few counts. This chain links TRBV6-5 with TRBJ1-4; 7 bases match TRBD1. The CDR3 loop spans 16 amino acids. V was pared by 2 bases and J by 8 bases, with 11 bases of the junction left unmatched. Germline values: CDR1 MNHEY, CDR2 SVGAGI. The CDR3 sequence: CASSYRVTGSREKLFF. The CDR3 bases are TGTGCCAGCAGTTACCGAGTGACAGGGTCTCGGGAAAAACTGTTTTTT.

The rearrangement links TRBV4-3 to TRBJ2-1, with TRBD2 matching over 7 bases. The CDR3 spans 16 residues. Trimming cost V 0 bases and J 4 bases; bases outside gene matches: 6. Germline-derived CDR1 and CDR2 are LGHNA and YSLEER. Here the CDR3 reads CASSQDNLAEYNEQFF. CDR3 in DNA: TGCGCCAGCAGCCAAGACAACCTAGCGGAGTACAATGAGCAGTTCTTC.

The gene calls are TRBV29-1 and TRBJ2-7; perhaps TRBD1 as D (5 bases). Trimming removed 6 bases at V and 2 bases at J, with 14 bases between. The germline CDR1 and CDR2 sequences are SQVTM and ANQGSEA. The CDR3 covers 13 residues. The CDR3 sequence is CSVDLDNTYEQYF. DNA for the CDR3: TGCAGCGTAGATTTGGACAATACCTACGAGCAGTACTTC.

In DNA, the CDR3 is TGTGCCAGCAGCCTCGGGACAGGACGGAACACTGAAGCTTTCTTT. It yields the protein CASSLGTGRNTEAFF. This chain joins TRBV5-4 and TRBJ1-1; TRBD1 aligns across 8 bases. The germline V gene encodes CDR1 SGHNT and CDR2 YYREEE (reference sequence). J gave up 1 base and V 4 bases, and 6 bases lay outside the gene matches. This CDR3 region has 15 residues.

CDR3: CASISTGGNYGYTF. DNA for the CDR3: TGTGCCAGCATTTCGACAGGGGGCAACTATGGCTACACCTTC. This chain joins TRBV7-9 and TRBJ1-2, with 10 positions matching TRBD1. The V gene end was trimmed by 7 bases and the J gene end by 2 bases; junction bases not matched to a gene: 4. Germline V gene lookup returns CDR1 SEHNR and CDR2 FQNEAQ (reference sequence). The CDR3 loop spans 14 amino acids.

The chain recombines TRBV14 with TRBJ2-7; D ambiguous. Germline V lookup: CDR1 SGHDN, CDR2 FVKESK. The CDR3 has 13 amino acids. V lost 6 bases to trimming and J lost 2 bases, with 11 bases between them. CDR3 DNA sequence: TGTGCCAGCAGAAAGGACCCAACCTACGAGCAGTACTTC. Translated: CASRKDPTYEQYF. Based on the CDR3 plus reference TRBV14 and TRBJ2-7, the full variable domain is EAGVTQFPSHSVIEKGQTVTLRCDPISGHDNLYWYRRVMGKEIKFLLHFVKESKQDESGMPNNRFLAERTGGTYSTLKVQPAELEDSGVYFCASRKDPTYEQYFGPGTRLTVT.

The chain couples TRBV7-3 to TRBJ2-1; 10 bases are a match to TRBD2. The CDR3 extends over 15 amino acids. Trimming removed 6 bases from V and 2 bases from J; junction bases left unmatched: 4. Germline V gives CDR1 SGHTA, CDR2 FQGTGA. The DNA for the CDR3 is TGTGCCAGCAGGCCACTAGCGGGACCCTACAATGAGCAGTTCTTC. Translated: CASRPLAGPYNEQFF.

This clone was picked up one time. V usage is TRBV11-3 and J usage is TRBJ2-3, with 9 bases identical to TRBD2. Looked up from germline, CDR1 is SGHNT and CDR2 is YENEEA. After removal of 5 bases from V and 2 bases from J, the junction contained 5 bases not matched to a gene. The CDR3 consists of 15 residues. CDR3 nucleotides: TGTGCCAGCAGCCCGGGGACTAGCATCACAGATACGCAGTATTTT. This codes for CASSPGTSITDTQYF.

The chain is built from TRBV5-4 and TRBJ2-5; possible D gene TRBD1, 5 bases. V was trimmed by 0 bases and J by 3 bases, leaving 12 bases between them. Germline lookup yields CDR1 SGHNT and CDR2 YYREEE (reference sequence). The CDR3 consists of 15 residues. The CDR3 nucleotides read TGTGCCAGCAGCTTGGAGGGGCTCAACGAAGAGACCCAGTACTTC. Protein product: CASSLEGLNEETQYF.

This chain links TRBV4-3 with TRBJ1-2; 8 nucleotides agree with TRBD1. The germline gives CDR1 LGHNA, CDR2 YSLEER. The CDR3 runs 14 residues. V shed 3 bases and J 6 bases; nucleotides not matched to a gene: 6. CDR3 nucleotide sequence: TGCGCCAGCAGCCAGACCGGGACAGGAGATGGCTACACCTTC. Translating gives CASSQTGTGDGYTF.

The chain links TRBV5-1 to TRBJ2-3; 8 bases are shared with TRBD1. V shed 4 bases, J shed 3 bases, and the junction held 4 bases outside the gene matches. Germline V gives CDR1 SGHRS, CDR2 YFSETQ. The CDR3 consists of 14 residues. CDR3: CASSIGTGTDTQYF. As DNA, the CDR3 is TGCGCCAGCAGCATCGGGACAGGTACAGATACGCAGTATTTT.

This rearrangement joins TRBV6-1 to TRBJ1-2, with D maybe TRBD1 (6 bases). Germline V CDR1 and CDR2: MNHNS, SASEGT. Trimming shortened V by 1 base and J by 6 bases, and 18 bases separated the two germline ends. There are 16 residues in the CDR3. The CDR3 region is CASSEVGRRRGDGYTF. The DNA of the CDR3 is TGTGCCAGCAGTGAAGTCGGCAGAAGAAGGGGGGATGGCTACACCTTC.